Detailed here is one T cell receptor beta chain. Its specificity is not known. The PCR was carried out with 60 Vbeta primers and 13 Jbeta primers. Method: immunoSEQ multiplex PCR; TCRdb's copy keeps in-frame clones and lacks some. The repertoire holds some 65,000 clones, with approximately 80% as singletons. The sample comes from a study of cytomegalovirus exposure and HLA in healthy donors. The wider study: Earlier work reported 100 million to 130 million unique TCR beta sequences from about 180 million T cells.

Study findings and constraints: In a later analysis, DRB1 alleles had the most associated TCRs; HLA-C alleles the fewest. It was reported in a later analysis that an Asian-associated ancestry cluster showed fewer N-insertions than the approximately 700-donor mean.

CDR1 is MNHEY, CDR2 SVGAGI, per germline. This CDR3 region has 16 residues. J gave up 8 bases and V 3 bases, and 12 bases lay outside the gene matches. The chain combines TRBV6-5 with TRBJ2-1, with TRBD1 identical over 8 bases. This receptor was taken from a girl between 5 and 17 years old in good health and CMV-seropositive. Material for sequencing was PBMCs. The CDR3, as DNA: TGTGCCAGCAGTTATTGGGGGGAGCCAGGGGGCGATGAGCAGTTCTTC. The encoded protein is CASSYWGEPGGDEQFF.